The present T cell receptor beta chain was sequenced within a study of Ad26.COV2.S vaccination and SARS-CoV-2 variants. Across the study: Sample donor was a member of the COV1001 Ad26.COV2.S trial arm. General study findings and limits: Post-vaccination spike-specific CD8+ and CD4+ T cell responses reportedly had substantial breadth.

Treatment in this sample: approximately 18 received Ad26.COV2.S at low or high dose, single or two shots; about 5 received placebo; per-sample allocation not given. Sampling was performed 63 days after the first vaccine or placebo injection. Profiled with immunoSEQ multiplex PCR; TCRdb holds only in-frame clones, not every one. The table has approximately 250,000 clones, around 88% seen once. CDR1 and CDR2 (germline): SQVTM, ANQGSEA. This CDR3 contains 15 residues. V was cut by 0 bases and J by 4 bases, with 15 bases left in between. Note on this clone: Its target is unknown.

The chain is built from TRBV29-1 and TRBJ2-5; D is undetermined. This receptor was taken from a person aged 18-60 years who received the Ad26.COV2.S COVID-19 vaccine or a placebo. The sequences come from peripheral blood, collected in a trial of Ad26.COV2.S vaccine versus placebo. The CDR3 is CSVEDRRNFLETQYF. The CDR3 bases are TGCAGCGTTGAAGATAGAAGGAACTTCTTAGAGACCCAGTACTTC.